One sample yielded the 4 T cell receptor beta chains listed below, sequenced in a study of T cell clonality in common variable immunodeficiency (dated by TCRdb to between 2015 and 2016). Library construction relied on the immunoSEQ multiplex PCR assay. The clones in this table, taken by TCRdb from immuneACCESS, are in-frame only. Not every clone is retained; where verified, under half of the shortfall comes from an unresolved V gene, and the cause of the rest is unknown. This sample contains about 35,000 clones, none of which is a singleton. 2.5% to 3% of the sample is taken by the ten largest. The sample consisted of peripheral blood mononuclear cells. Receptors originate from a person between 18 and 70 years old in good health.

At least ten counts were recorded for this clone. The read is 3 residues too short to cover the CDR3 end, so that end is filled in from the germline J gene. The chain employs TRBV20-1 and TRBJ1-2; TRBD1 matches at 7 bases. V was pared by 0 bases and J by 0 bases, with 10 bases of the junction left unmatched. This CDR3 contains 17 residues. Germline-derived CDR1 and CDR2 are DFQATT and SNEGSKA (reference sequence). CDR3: CSARDPDGTVANYGYTF. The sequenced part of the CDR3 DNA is TGCAGTGCTAGAGATCCGGACGGGACAGTCGCTAACTATGGC.

CDR3 sequence reads: CASSIWTVPNEQFF. Partial CDR3 DNA: TGCGCCAGCAGCATTTGGACAGTCCCCAATGAG. The chain carries TRBV5-1 and TRBJ2-1; D perhaps matches TRBD1 (6 bases). The CDR3 extends 3 residues past the end of the read, so its final part is completed from the germline J gene. Germline lookup yields CDR1 SGHRS and CDR2 YFSETQ. The length of the CDR3 is 14 residues. The V end lost 4 bases, the J end lost 6 bases, and 14 bases lay between the germline ends.

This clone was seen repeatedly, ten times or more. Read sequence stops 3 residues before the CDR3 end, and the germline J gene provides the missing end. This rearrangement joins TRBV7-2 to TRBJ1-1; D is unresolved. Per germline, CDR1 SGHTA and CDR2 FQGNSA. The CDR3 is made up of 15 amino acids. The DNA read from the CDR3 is TGTGCCAGCAGCTTCGCCGGGGTGGTGGACCGTGGA. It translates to CASSFAGVVDRG. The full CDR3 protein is CASSFAGVVDRGAFF.

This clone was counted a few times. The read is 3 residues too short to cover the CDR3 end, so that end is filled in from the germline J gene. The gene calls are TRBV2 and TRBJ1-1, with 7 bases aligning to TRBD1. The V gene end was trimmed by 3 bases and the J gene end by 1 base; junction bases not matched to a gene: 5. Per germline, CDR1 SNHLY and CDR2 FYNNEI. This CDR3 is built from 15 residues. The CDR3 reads CASSDQGVENTEAFF. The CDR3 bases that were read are TGTGCCAGCAGTGATCAGGGGGTGGAGAACACTGAA.